The 21 T cell receptor beta chains listed next were all sequenced from one sample in a study of low-dose radiotherapy and immunotherapy resistance in tumors. Time point given: before trial treatment. TRAV and TRBV primers primed cDNA for both TCRalpha and TCRbeta. Both a constant-region primer and a V-primer adapter served to amplify TCRs across 15 to 20 PCR cycles. In TCRdb, the reads were re-called with MiXCR into one record per CDR3 protein. Counted here are tens of thousands of distinct CDR3 sequences, 9.4% occurring once; the ten biggest clones make up roughly 1%. Sequencing was performed on PBMCs, taken before treatment. The source is a male donor with prostate cancer.

This clonotype was detected ten times or more. The rearrangement links TRBV24-1 to TRBJ1-5; the D gene is possibly TRBD1 (5 bases). Germline V gene lookup returns CDR1 KGHDR and CDR2 SFDVKD. V dropped 9 bases and J dropped 7 bases, with 18 bases sitting between them. CDR3 length equals 14 residues. CDR3 sequence: CATQGGAGWQPQHF. For the CDR3, the DNA is TGTGCCACCCAAGGCGGGGCTGGTTGGCAGCCCCAGCATTTT.

This clonotype was seen many times. This sequence joins TRBV5-1 and TRBJ2-1, with 11 bases identical to TRBD2. Losses at the gene ends were 4 bases for V and 5 bases for J; bases not matched to a gene: 5. The CDR3 covers 15 residues. Germline values: CDR1 SGHRS, CDR2 YFSETQ. Written as DNA, the CDR3 is TGCGCCAGCAGCCTACCGGGACTAGCGGACAATGAGCAGTTCTTC. This codes for CASSLPGLADNEQFF.

As concerns this clonotype: This likely stems from a read error, as it lies one base from a far larger clone. The conserved phenylalanine or tryptophan normally closing the CDR3 is absent here, so this likely arose from a read error. The CDR3 loop reads CATSKGTQGQGYGYTV. CDR3 nucleotide sequence: TGTGCCACCAGCAAAGGCACTCAGGGTCAGGGCTATGGCTACACCGTC. V usage is TRBV13 and J usage is TRBJ1-2; possibly TRBD1 for D (5 bases). The CDR3 covers 16 residues. Germline V CDR1 and CDR2: PRHDT, FYEKMQ (reference sequence).

At least ten counts were recorded for this clonotype. V usage is TRBV12-3 or TRBV12-4 and J usage is TRBJ2-2; 11 nucleotides align to TRBD2. The CDR3 extends over 15 amino acids. The V and J ends lost 8 bases and 4 bases, in that order; junction bases with no gene match: 6. The CDR3 sequence is CASVALAGGTGELFF. The CDR3 DNA reads TGTGCCAGCGTTGCCCTAGCGGGAGGCACCGGGGAGCTGTTTTTT.

This clonotype was counted at least ten times. V gene TRBV29-1 combines with J gene TRBJ2-1; 8 nucleotides line up with TRBD2. Germline-derived CDR1 and CDR2 are SQVTM and ANQGSEA. This CDR3 is 15 amino acids long. V lost 4 bases to trimming and J lost 7 bases; unmatched junction nucleotides: 12. The CDR3 nucleotides are TGCAGCGTTGCGGGGGGGGGAGTCGGATTTAATGAGCAGTTCTTC. It codes for CSVAGGGVGFNEQFF.

This clonotype was detected many times. The gene calls are TRBV27 and TRBJ1-2; D gene ambiguous. The germline V gene has CDR1 MNHEY and CDR2 SMNVEV (reference sequence). The CDR3 totals 12 residues. The V end was cut by 5 bases, the J end by 2 bases, with 6 bases between. The CDR3 DNA reads as TGTGCCAGCAGTGGGCGGAACTATGGCTACACCTTC. It translates to CASSGRNYGYTF.

This clonotype was counted at least ten times. The V call is TRBV28, the J call TRBJ1-5; the D is unclear. Trimming took 3 bases from V and 10 from J, leaving 10 bases between them. Germline values: CDR1 MDHEN, CDR2 SYDVKM. CDR3 length: 12 residues. CDR3 region: CASSFPPAPQHF. CDR3 coding DNA: TGTGCCAGCAGTTTCCCCCCGGCTCCCCAGCATTTT.

The chain combines TRBV19 with TRBJ1-5, with 8 bases fitting TRBD1. The junction had 8 bases not matched to a gene; V was cut back by 5 bases and J by 2 bases. The CDR3 is made up of 16 amino acids. CDR1 LNHDA and CDR2 SQIVND come from the germline V gene (reference sequence). The CDR3 loop is CASSGEGQGGNQPQHF. In DNA, the CDR3 is TGTGCCAGTAGTGGGGAAGGACAGGGAGGCAATCAGCCCCAGCATTTT.

This clonotype was seen only a few times. The rearrangement links TRBV27 to TRBJ2-7; 9 positions agree with TRBD1. This CDR3 contains 13 residues. Germline lookup yields CDR1 MNHEY and CDR2 SMNVEV (reference sequence). J was trimmed by 3 bases and V by 5 bases; bases with no gene match: 2. The CDR3 bases are TGTGCCAGCAGTGTGGGACAGGGCTACGAGCAGTACTTC. Translating gives CASSVGQGYEQYF.

The chain employs TRBV5-1 and TRBJ2-5, with a tentative D call TRBD2 (7 bases). Trimming stripped 1 base from V and 7 bases from J, with 17 bases between. Germline CDR1 SGHRS, CDR2 YFSETQ. The CDR3 is 15 residues long. In nucleotides, the CDR3 is TGCGCCAGCAGCTTGTCCGAGGGGGGGACTCGGACCCAGTACTTC. Translation gives CASSLSEGGTRTQYF.

This clonotype was counted at least ten times. The gene calls are TRBV5-1 and TRBJ2-5, with D perhaps assigned TRBD1 or TRBD2 (5 bases each). V lost 3 bases and J lost 5, with 14 bases in between. The CDR3 spans 14 residues. The germline V gene has CDR1 SGHRS and CDR2 YFSETQ. This chain's CDR3 is CASSWDRPEETQYF. As DNA, the CDR3 is TGCGCCAGCAGCTGGGACCGACCAGAGGAGACCCAGTACTTC.

At least ten counts were recorded for this clonotype. The chain couples TRBV5-4 to TRBJ2-1, with TRBD2 as a possible D gene (6 bases). V lost 4 bases and J 5 bases, leaving 16 bases between the germline ends. The length of the CDR3 is 15 residues. Germline V lookup: CDR1 SGHNT, CDR2 YYREEE (reference sequence). CDR3 bases: TGTGCCAGCAGCGCGGACTCCGGGGGTAACAATGAGCAGTTCTTC. It is translated as CASSADSGGNNEQFF.

This clonotype was recorded at least ten times. This rearrangement joins TRBV7-2 to TRBJ2-7; D is uncertain. Looked up from germline, CDR1 is SGHTA and CDR2 is FQGNSA. Trimming cost V 2 bases and J 6 bases, with 5 bases left between them. The CDR3 length is 11 residues. The CDR3: CASSLPGEQYF. In DNA form, the CDR3 reads TGTGCCAGCAGCTTACCCGGCGAGCAGTACTTC. Using reference TRBV7-2 and TRBJ2-7 for the parts outside the CDR3, the full variable domain is GAGVSQSPSNKVTEKGKDVELRCDPISGHTALYWYRQSLGQGLEFLIYFQGNSAPDKSGLPSDRFSAERTGGSVSTLTIQRTQQEDSAVYLCASSLPGEQYFGPGTRLTVT.

This clonotype came up many times. V and J are TRBV20-1 and TRBJ1-5; D is uncertain. Germline V CDR1 and CDR2: DFQATT, SNEGSKA (reference sequence). The CDR3 is 13 amino acids. V shed 3 bases and J shed 3 bases, with 9 bases lying between them. The DNA of the CDR3 is TGCAGTGCTAGCGACGGACTCAATCAGCCCCAGCATTTT. This gives the protein CSASDGLNQPQHF.

This clonotype has at least ten counts. The chain recombines TRBV7-2 with TRBJ1-1; the match to TRBD1 covers 7 bases. This CDR3 has 14 residues. CDR1 is SGHTA and CDR2 is FQGNSA in the germline V gene. Trimming at V came to 4 bases and at J to 4 bases, leaving 6 bases not matched to a gene. The CDR3 is CASSSEQGITEAFF. Written as DNA, the CDR3 is TGTGCCAGCAGCTCCGAACAGGGGATCACTGAAGCTTTCTTT.

This clonotype has ten or more counts. This chain joins TRBV29-1 and TRBJ1-1; a possible D gene is TRBD1 (6 bases). Trimming stripped 2 bases from V and 4 bases from J, with 8 bases between. CDR3 length: 12 residues. Germline CDR1 reads SQVTM; CDR2 reads ANQGSEA. The CDR3 is CSVETGITEAFF. DNA of the CDR3: TGCAGCGTTGAAACAGGGATCACTGAAGCTTTCTTT.

This clonotype was counted many times. The rearrangement joins TRBV29-1 to TRBJ2-7; tentative D call: TRBD2 (6 bases). The CDR3 has 14 amino acids. The V end lost 7 bases, the J end lost 6 bases, and 22 bases lay between the germline ends. Germline V gene sequence: CDR1 SQVTM, CDR2 ANQGSEA. The CDR3 spells CSAEEGSHAVEQYF. DNA for the CDR3: TGCAGCGCCGAGGAGGGCAGCCACGCGGTCGAGCAGTACTTC.

This clonotype was detected ten times or more. The genes are TRBV10-1 and TRBJ2-1; D remains ambiguous. The V gene's germline CDR1 is WNHNN and CDR2 SYGVQD (reference sequence). Trimming pared 8 bases from V and 0 bases from J, leaving 8 bases between. CDR3 length equals 13 residues. The CDR3 coding sequence is TGCGCCAGCGGGTCCTGCTCCTACAATGAGCAGTTCTTC. This encodes CASGSCSYNEQFF.

This clonotype was detected many times. The chain couples TRBV18 to TRBJ1-1, with no clear D. Germline V gene lookup returns CDR1 KGHSH and CDR2 LQKENI. V was clipped by 5 bases and J by 6 bases, with 13 bases between them. The CDR3 is 13 amino acids. The CDR3 nucleotides read TGTGCCAGCTCAAAGTCACAGTCCTCTGAAGCTTTCTTT. Translated, it gives CASSKSQSSEAFF.

This clonotype has ten or more counts. The genes are TRBV7-2 and TRBJ2-7; 13 nucleotides line up with TRBD2. The V segment lost 5 bases and the J segment 9 bases; nucleotides outside the gene matches: 13. CDR3 size: 16 residues. Germline V CDR1 and CDR2: SGHTA, FQGNSA. The CDR3 coding sequence is TGTGCCAGCAGCCCTCGGACTAGCGGGAGTGGGGGGGGGCAGTACTTC. Protein sequence: CASSPRTSGSGGGQYF.

Turning to this clonotype: A read error is the likely source, as a far larger clone sits one nucleotide away. In this CDR3 the conserved last residue, phenylalanine or tryptophan, is missing, so a read error is likely. Because the CDR3's place on the DNA is in doubt, the DNA is left out and the CDR3 is given as listed by TCRdb. CDR3 in amino acids: CASSDGAR. This chain connects TRBV2 to TRBJ2-7; the table's D call, TRBD2, has no DNA check behind it. A total of 8 residues make up the CDR3, ends included. CDR1 and CDR2 (germline): SNHLY, FYNNEI.